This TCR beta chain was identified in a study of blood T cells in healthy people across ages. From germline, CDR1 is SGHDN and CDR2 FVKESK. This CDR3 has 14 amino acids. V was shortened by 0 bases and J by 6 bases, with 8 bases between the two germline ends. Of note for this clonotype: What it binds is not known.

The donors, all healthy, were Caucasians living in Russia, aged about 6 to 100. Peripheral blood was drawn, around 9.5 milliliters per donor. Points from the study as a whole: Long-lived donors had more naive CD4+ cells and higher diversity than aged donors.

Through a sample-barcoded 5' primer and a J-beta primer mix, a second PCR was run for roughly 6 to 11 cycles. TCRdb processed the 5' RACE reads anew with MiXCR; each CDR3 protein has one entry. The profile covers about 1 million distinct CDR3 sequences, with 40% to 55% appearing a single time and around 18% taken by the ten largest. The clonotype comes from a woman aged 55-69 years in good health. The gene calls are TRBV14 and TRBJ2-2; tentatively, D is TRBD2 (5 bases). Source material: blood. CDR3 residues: CASSQDYGAGELFF. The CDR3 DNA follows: TGTGCCAGCAGCCAAGATTACGGGGCCGGGGAGCTGTTTTTT.